This T cell receptor (beta chain) was identified in a study of T-cell memory formation after mild COVID-19. General study results and limits: CM and EM subsets held most contracting CD4+ clones; EMRA held CD8+ ones. There was no confirmation that second-wave clones peaking on day 37 were SARS-CoV-2 specific.

This clonotype was counted only a few times. Its matching antigen is unknown. CDR1 and CDR2 (germline): SGHRS, YFSETQ. The CDR3 is 16 residues long. Between the trimmed V and J ends, which lost 0 bases and 2 bases, there was a span of 13 bases. Constant-segment primers served in 5'RACE that generated TCR alpha and TCR beta cDNA libraries bearing sample barcodes and UMIs. One entry per CDR3 protein, called by TCRdb with MiXCR from the 5' RACE reads. The sample has under 250,000 distinct CDR3 sequences, approximately 15% seen once. The rearrangement links TRBV5-1 to TRBJ2-3; weak D call: TRBD2 (6 bases). The sequence came from an adult woman who had mild COVID-19 (a few samples of this study predate the infection). Cell type and time point are not known. The sequencing input was PBMCs or a T cell subset sorted from them (not recorded which). This CDR3 is CASSLALRGDTDTQYF. Written as DNA, the CDR3 is TGCGCCAGCAGCTTGGCGTTGCGGGGAGACACAGATACGCAGTATTTT.